Sequencing of this T cell receptor beta chain was carried out in a study of beta chain features in type 1 diabetes (dated by TCRdb to the late 2010s). General notes on the study: Mean age, gender distribution, total cell number and subset yield were not different between patients and healthy donors. Regulatory and stem cell-like memory subsets were isolated from only 8 patients and roughly eight healthy donors, whereas naive and central memory subsets came from all 30 or so donors. The study compared the TCRB repertoires of sorted circulating CD4+ T cell subsets in recently diagnosed type 1 diabetes patients with those in matched healthy donors. Across all samples, almost 110 million sorted cells were examined, and cell number per subset correlated strongly with RNA yield. Summary of the overall study and its limitations: Shorter templates might be favored by PCR, yet because patient and control samples were amplified and corrected together, any such skew would affect both groups equally. In all four CD4+ subsets, TCRB CDR3 length was moderately but significantly shorter in type 1 diabetes patients. Because the HLA sub-analyses included only small numbers of individuals, any influence of HLA type on TCRB rearrangement was left unresolved. Because cDNA was sequenced instead of genomic DNA, activated cells with high expression could be over-represented, although the groups did not differ in activation or CD3 levels. Naive, central memory and regulatory TCRB repertoires appeared to be more similar among patients than among healthy donors. At VDJ recombination sites, patients with type 1 diabetes made fewer insertions and deleted more nucleotides, a pattern implying thymic rearrangement abnormalities.

From each donor, a single peripheral blood sample of about 100 mL on average was drawn into heparinised tubes. Using a panel that included CD45RO, CCR7, CD25, CD127, CD95 and CD27, naive, central memory, regulatory and stem cell-like memory CD4+ T cells were sorted on a BD FACSAria II. Purity was above 98% for every sorted population. Right away, PBMCs were isolated by Lymphoprep density gradient centrifugation and were stained directly, with no culture step. So that batch effects would be minimized, each experiment stained and sorted samples in pairs, pairing one healthy donor with one patient. The High Capacity cDNA Reverse Transcription Kit was used to reverse transcribe all of the isolated RNA, meaning that expressed TCRB transcripts were what got sequenced. Deep immunoSEQ sequencing was applied to naive, central memory and regulatory T cell samples, giving an average of about 3.7 million total reads per sample. Sorted cells were lysed in RLT buffer and RNA was extracted with DNase-treated RNeasy Micro or Mini kits, depending on cell number. Each cell subset was processed separately to prevent cross-contamination, with patient and healthy donor samples processed together. TCRB sequences were amplified from cDNA with the immunoSEQ multiplex PCR, producing 87-bp fragments spanning the CDR3 region. The amplicons were sequenced using the Illumina HiSeq platform. The authors' pipeline ran thus. Synthetic template baselines were used to correct PCR bias computationally, reads within Hamming distance 2 were collapsed, and singletons that could not be merged were discarded. Reads were aligned against IMGT to assign V, D and J genes, CDR3 length and insertions or deletions at six rearrangement sites. Clonotype counts were normalized to sorted cell number within each subset before computing true diversity and Gini coefficients with the tcR R package. The overlap coefficient, calculated on TCRB nucleotide sequences, was used to quantify repertoire sharing. Out-of-frame TCRB sequences from naive cells were analyzed to stand in for the pre-selection repertoire. The table comes from immuneACCESS by way of TCRdb, which keeps in-frame sequences with V and J called. Part of the clones is missing from these tables; in studies checked, under half for an unresolved V gene and the rest for unknown reasons. V and J calls and clone size are given by that table; D and trimming were obtained from the DNA. For this sample there are 860,000 or so clones; around a sixth appear just once. The ten largest clones represent around 0.02% of the sample.

Turning to this clone: The antigen this receptor binds is unknown. Per-base qualities were not stored, and no clone one base away is much larger.

Trimming removed 4 bases from V and 4 bases from J; the gene matches leave 5 bases unexplained. Reading the germline V gene gives CDR1 SGHDN and CDR2 FVKESK. The CDR3 measures 14 amino acids from cysteine to phenylalanine. Just CDR3 DNA is preserved here, 42 bases in frame from base 1. The sequenced sample was naive CD4+ T cells from blood. The sample's cell subset or site, from its label and the paper: true naive CD4+ T cells. The chain is assembled from TRBV14 and TRBJ2-7, and 9 bases in between align with TRBD1. The sequence was collected from a woman younger than 35 in good health. The DNA sequence follows: TGTGCCAGCAGCCCCGGGACAGGGAGGTACGAGCAGTACTTC. The encoded protein is CASSPGTGRYEQYF.